Below are 22 T cell receptor beta chains sequenced from a single sample in a study of beta chain features in type 1 diabetes. As every portion of the isolated RNA was reverse transcribed, the sequencing read expressed TCRB transcripts. Profiled with immunoSEQ multiplex PCR; TCRdb holds only in-frame clones, not every one. The repertoire consists of 900,000 or so clones, with 15% to 20% occurring once and the leading ten covering around 0.02%. Input material: naive CD4+ T cells from blood. The receptors come from a woman aged 18 to 35 in good health.

This clone came up a few times. V is TRBV5-4 and J is TRBJ2-3, with D hard to call. In germline, CDR1 is SGHNT, CDR2 YYREEE (reference sequence). The CDR3 spans 15 residues. Trimming cost V 0 bases and J 2 bases, with 10 bases left between them. In DNA form, the CDR3 reads TGTGCCAGCAGCTTGGGAGGTCCCTCCACAGATACGCAGTATTTT. This encodes CASSLGGPSTDTQYF.

This chain uses TRBV27 with TRBJ2-7; 8 bases align to TRBD2. Germline values: CDR1 MNHEY, CDR2 SMNVEV (reference sequence). This CDR3 is built from 15 residues. V dropped 3 bases and J dropped 2; count of bases not matched to a gene: 6. This chain's CDR3 is CASSLATSAAYEQYF. The CDR3 DNA reads TGTGCCAGCAGTTTGGCGACTAGCGCAGCCTACGAGCAGTACTTC.

The chain joins TRBV7-9 to TRBJ2-2; 7 bases line up with TRBD2. Germline-derived CDR1 and CDR2 are SEHNR and FQNEAQ (reference sequence). V shed 3 bases and J 5 bases; nucleotides not matched to a gene: 9. This CDR3 spans 16 amino acids. The CDR3 here is CASSFYRGSGTGELFF. In nucleotides, the CDR3 is TGTGCCAGCAGCTTCTATCGCGGGAGCGGGACCGGGGAGCTGTTTTTT.

The sample holds a few counts of this clone. The V call is TRBV21-1, the J call TRBJ2-3; the D call in the table, TRBD1, was not verified against the DNA. TRBV21-1 is flagged as a pseudogene. This CDR3 region has 14 residues. The CDR3 DNA sequence: TGTGCCAGCAGCAAAGAACAGGGCACAGATACGCAGTATTTT. This encodes CASSKEQGTDTQYF.

The chain uses TRBV2 and TRBJ2-1; no definite D call. The CDR3 is 12 residues long. With 4 bases removed from V and 12 bases from J, the gap between germline ends came to 13 bases. Germline lookup yields CDR1 SNHLY and CDR2 FYNNEI. The CDR3 DNA reads TGTGCCAGCAGTGTAGGGTTCCATCGGCAGTTCTTC. Its protein product is CASSVGFHRQFF.

Only a few counts were recorded for this clone. The chain joins TRBV6-6 to TRBJ1-2; D is possibly TRBD1 (5 bases). Deletions cut 0 bases from V and 3 bases from J, with 8 bases between. The CDR3 totals 14 residues. Looked up from germline, CDR1 is MNHNY and CDR2 is SVGAGI (reference sequence). CDR3 protein: CASSYSRGDYGYTF. The CDR3 nucleotides are TGTGCCAGCAGTTACTCGAGAGGGGACTATGGCTACACCTTC.

This clone was detected a few times. The chain recombines TRBV19 with TRBJ2-7; D is undetermined. The CDR3 is made up of 10 amino acids. The V and J ends lost 3 bases and 6 bases respectively, with 3 bases between them. Looked up from germline, CDR1 is LNHDA and CDR2 is SQIVND (reference sequence). The CDR3 DNA is TGTGCCAGTAGTATTGGCGAGCAGTACTTC. The encoded protein is CASSIGEQYF.

The sample holds a few counts of this clone. This chain uses TRBV4-3 with TRBJ2-5; D gene ambiguous. This CDR3 is built from 14 residues. Trimming left V 2 bases short and J 2 bases short, with 9 bases between. CDR1 is LGHNA and CDR2 is YSLEER in the germline V gene. The CDR3 spells CASSQNRHQETQYF. The CDR3 DNA reads TGCGCCAGCAGCCAAAACAGACATCAAGAGACCCAGTACTTC.

This clone was seen more than once but under ten times. This sequence joins TRBV25-1 and TRBJ2-7; tentatively, D is TRBD1 (6 bases). Trimming pared 5 bases from V and 2 bases from J, leaving 10 bases between. The CDR3 is 13 amino acids. Germline loops: CDR1 MGHDK, CDR2 SYGVNS. As DNA, the CDR3 is TGTGCCAGCAGTCTACAGGGTACCTACGAGCAGTACTTC. This gives the protein CASSLQGTYEQYF.

This clone was observed a few times. The chain couples TRBV2 to TRBJ1-4; 11 positions match TRBD1. Germline values: CDR1 SNHLY, CDR2 FYNNEI. CDR3 length equals 15 residues. V dropped 5 bases and J dropped 8; count of bases not matched to a gene: 7. CDR3 protein: CASSTGQGAREKLFF. CDR3 DNA sequence: TGTGCCAGCAGTACCGGACAGGGGGCACGGGAAAAACTGTTTTTT.

The chain recombines TRBV11-2 with TRBJ1-1; TRBD1 is a possible D gene (5 bases). In germline, CDR1 is SGHAT, CDR2 FQNNGV. V shed 2 bases and J shed 7 bases, with 23 bases lying between them. The CDR3 length is 17 residues. The CDR3 protein is CASSLRVSFGARYEAFF. DNA for the CDR3: TGTGCCAGCAGCTTACGCGTTTCCTTCGGGGCTCGGTATGAAGCTTTCTTT.

This sequence joins TRBV27 and TRBJ2-1, with 10 bases that match TRBD2. Germline CDR1 MNHEY, CDR2 SMNVEV (reference sequence). The J segment lost 0 bases and the V segment lost 5 bases, leaving 4 bases of the junction unmatched. This CDR3 has 16 residues. DNA of the CDR3: TGTGCCAGCAGTGATTTAGCGGGAGGCTCCTACAATGAGCAGTTCTTC. The encoded protein is CASSDLAGGSYNEQFF.

The J gene is TRBJ2-3, the V gene TRBV2; 13 nucleotides agree with TRBD2. Germline V lookup: CDR1 SNHLY, CDR2 FYNNEI. This CDR3 spans 16 amino acids. Germline trimming cut 7 bases from V and 4 bases from J; bases unmatched to any gene: 8. This chain's CDR3 is CASIRTSGSLSDTQYF. Written as DNA, the CDR3 is TGTGCCAGCATACGGACTAGCGGGAGCCTATCAGATACGCAGTATTTT.

This clone was found a few times. This chain links TRBV10-3 with TRBJ2-2, with 10 nucleotides matching TRBD1. The CDR3 sequence is 15 residues long. From germline, CDR1 is ENHRY and CDR2 SYGVKD. Trimming at V came to 6 bases and at J to 4 bases, leaving 5 bases not matched to a gene. CDR3 sequence: CAISSGQGVTGELFF. DNA for the CDR3: TGTGCCATCAGCTCTGGACAGGGGGTCACCGGGGAGCTGTTTTTT.

CDR3 in amino acids: CSVEIGQGLGYEQYF. CDR3 coding DNA: TGCAGCGTTGAGATCGGACAGGGGTTAGGGTACGAGCAGTACTTC. The chain uses TRBV29-1 and TRBJ2-7, with 9 bases fitting TRBD1. Germline V gives CDR1 SQVTM, CDR2 ANQGSEA. J gave up 4 bases and V 3 bases, and 10 bases lay outside the gene matches. The CDR3 has 15 residues.

The V gene is TRBV28, the J gene TRBJ2-2; D perhaps matches TRBD1 (6 bases). V lost 5 bases to trimming and J lost 3 bases, with 13 bases between them. This CDR3 is 15 amino acids long. Per the germline V gene, CDR1 is MDHEN and CDR2 is SYDVKM. The CDR3 reads CASSTTGLYTGELFF. The CDR3, as DNA: TGTGCCAGCAGTACAACAGGGCTTTACACCGGGGAGCTGTTTTTT.

This clone was counted a few times. V usage is TRBV6-4 and J usage is TRBJ1-2; 12 nucleotides agree with TRBD1. The V gene's germline CDR1 is MRHNA and CDR2 SNTAGT. This CDR3 comprises 16 residues. Trimming at V came to 7 bases and at J to 10 bases, leaving 16 bases not matched to a gene. The CDR3 loop is CASNKLKRDRGRAYTF. The CDR3 nucleotides are TGTGCCAGCAACAAACTAAAAAGGGACAGGGGGCGCGCCTACACCTTC.

This chain uses TRBV5-4 with TRBJ2-3; 12 bases map to TRBD2. V gave up 1 base and J gave up 0 bases; unmatched junction bases: 3. This CDR3 region has 17 residues. The germline V gene encodes CDR1 SGHNT and CDR2 YYREEE (reference sequence). CDR3 in DNA: TGTGCCAGCAGCTTGACTAGCGGGAGGCCTAGCACAGATACGCAGTATTTT. This gives the protein CASSLTSGRPSTDTQYF.

This sequence joins TRBV5-1 and TRBJ2-5; TRBD2 matches at 11 bases. V was pared by 4 bases and J by 8 bases, with 7 bases of the junction left unmatched. Germline CDR1 SGHRS, CDR2 YFSETQ. The CDR3 is 14 residues long. This CDR3 is CASSLGLAAQTQYF. The CDR3 nucleotides are TGCGCCAGCAGCCTGGGACTAGCGGCACAAACCCAGTACTTC.

The CDR3 here is CASSLEAGLYGYTF. Written as DNA, the CDR3 is TGTGCCAGCAGCTTAGAGGCAGGTCTCTATGGCTACACCTTC. This chain joins TRBV11-3 and TRBJ1-2; D uncertain. Germline V gene sequence: CDR1 SGHNT, CDR2 YENEEA. The CDR3 runs 14 residues. Trimming stripped 0 bases from V and 4 bases from J, with 9 bases between.

The chain's CDR3 is CASSSNSGTRVEQYF. In DNA, the CDR3 is TGTGCCAGCAGCTCGAATTCCGGGACTAGAGTCGAGCAGTACTTC. The chain is built from TRBV7-2 and TRBJ2-7, with 8 bases lining up with TRBD2. This CDR3 region has 15 residues. V trimming: 4 bases; J trimming: 6 bases; junction bases outside the gene matches: 11. Germline V gives CDR1 SGHTA, CDR2 FQGNSA.

This clone turned up a few times. The rearrangement uses TRBV7-8 and TRBJ2-1; tentative D call: TRBD1 (5 bases). The CDR3 is made up of 16 amino acids. V was shortened by 1 base and J by 4 bases, with 14 bases between the two germline ends. CDR1 and CDR2 (germline): SGHVS, FQNEAQ. CDR3 sequence: CASSLGRVGAYNEQFF. The CDR3, as DNA: TGTGCCAGCAGCTTAGGCAGGGTTGGGGCTTACAATGAGCAGTTCTTC. Full variable domain (remainder filled in from reference TRBV7-8 and TRBJ2-1): GAGVSQSPRYKVAKRGQDVALRCDPISGHVSLFWYQQALGQGPEFLTYFQNEAQLDKSGLPSDRFFAERPEGSVSTLKIQRTQQEDSAVYLCASSLGRVGAYNEQFFGPGTRLTVL.